Sequencing of this T cell receptor (beta chain) was carried out in a study of cytomegalovirus exposure and HLA in healthy donors (dated by TCRdb to 2016 to 2017). Turning to the overall study: According to an earlier analysis of several hundred of the donors, some 180 million T cells yielded 95 million to 140 million unique TCR beta sequences and approximately 300 Gb of sequence data. High-throughput TCR immunosequencing, statistical association of individual TCRs with disease status, and machine learning were combined to predict cytomegalovirus infection status. HLA typing included class I and class II loci at four-digit resolution. Using immunosequencing, the study profiled T cell repertoires from around 670 subjects and related those repertoires to cytomegalovirus serostatus. A handful of DR-DQ haplotypes were handled as single units for association and clustering because linkage in the cohort was strong. Alongside the repertoire data, information on donor age, sex, ethnicity and CMV serostatus was compiled. Along with the roughly 670-subject first cohort, a separate validation cohort of over a hundred different subjects was used. Across around 400 genotyped donors of the cohort, an average of about 240,000 unique TCR beta nucleotide sequences per donor were sequenced, and 15% to 20% of those sequences were non-productive. All discovery cohort repertoires had been generated on a single sequencing platform. The number of donors typed differed by locus, with about 629-640 for A, B, C, DRB1 and DQB1, around 500 for DQA1, 606 for DPA1, and 400 to 490 for DPB1. In a later analysis, previously published TCR beta repertoires from some 640 donors were re-analyzed and high-resolution HLA genotyping was added so that TCR occurrence patterns could be studied. The study aimed to test whether cataloging public T cell receptors could reveal signatures of past pathogen exposure. To decide whether each TCR beta V gene segment behaved as functional or pseudogenic, an earlier analysis of over 500 of the donors relied on high-throughput TCR beta sequencing. Of the roughly 390 genotyped donors, about 84% fell in the genetic ancestry cluster associated with self-reported Caucasian donors. Rather than drawing on any new phenotypic data, the later analysis identified candidate immune exposures from TCR beta sequences and the way those sequences occurred across donors. In a later genetic analysis, genome-wide SNP genotypes for about 65% of the roughly 700 donors were used, and that subset was treated as a discovery cohort. An early release covering over 500 HLA-typed donors comprised roughly 300 gigabases of sequencing data and about 90 million unique TCR sequences.

The cohort comprised some 680 healthy bone marrow donors. At the time of sampling, every cohort member was nominally healthy, though immune exposures that went unrecorded were likely present. The donor was CMV seronegative and belonged to the group of several hundred seronegative cohort members. A peripheral blood sample was collected from each donor, and TCR beta sequencing was performed on peripheral blood mononuclear cells. The Qiagen DNeasy Blood Extraction Kit was used to extract genomic DNA from the blood cell samples. The CDR3 runs 14 residues from the cysteine to the phenylalanine. The entry retains the CDR3 DNA only, 42 bases that are in frame from base 1. V is pared back by 5 bases and J by 8 bases, with 13 bases lying between the germline termini. In the germline V gene, CDR1 corresponds to SGHTA and CDR2 to FQGNSA. The library came from the immunoSEQ multiplex PCR assay. For the multiplex PCR, a mixture combining 60 forward primers for TCR Vbeta segments and 13 reverse primers for TCR Jbeta segments was used. A multiplex PCR assay on genomic DNA amplified the CDR3 region of rearranged TCR beta genes. Amplified TCR beta libraries were sequenced as 87-base-pair reads on the Illumina HiSeq System. The source study handled its data this way. A later analysis counted approximately 84 million unique TCR beta chains across the roughly 700 repertoires, and 10 million to 11 million of these chains were shared by at least two donors. Raw reads were error-corrected and collapsed into unique sequences with a nearest-neighbor algorithm that merged closely related sequences to remove PCR and sequencing errors. To assign V, D and J gene segments, CDR3 sequences were aligned to IMGT reference sequences. For a sequence to be retained, a match of at least six nucleotides to both a V gene segment and a J gene segment was required. Rearrangements were called productive when the CDR3 lacked stop codons and stayed in frame with V and J; all others were non-productive. Following IMGT convention, CDR3 was defined as the stretch from the second conserved V-encoded cysteine to the conserved J-encoded phenylalanine. Sequences without an unambiguous match to a single V gene segment were excluded from the earlier analysis of almost 600 of the donors. An earlier analysis of under 750 of the donors called V segments functional above 56.7% productive rearrangements and segregating when the between-donor standard deviation exceeded 5%. A statistical classification framework was built for diagnosing cytomegalovirus status from the catalog of TCR beta chain sequences. V and J gene assignment, in a later analysis, came from comparing TCR nucleotide sequences with IMGT/GENE-DB human TR gene sequences. Using the TCRdist pipeline, a later analysis assigned CDR3 sequences along with most-parsimonious VDJ recombination scenarios. In a later analysis, each TCR beta chain was defined by its CDR3 amino acid sequence together with its V-gene family, and reads without a unique V-gene family were excluded. As a way to deal with suspected cross-contamination and a sequencing artifact, a later analysis dropped roughly 620 nucleotide sequences that were highly shared and had low generation probability. In a later analysis, a clonal expansion index for each public chain was calculated from normalized within-repertoire ranks of inferred template counts. A later analysis computed generation probabilities with a VDJ recombination model fitted to out-of-frame rearrangements, and checked the results against IGoR. Hypergeometric tests were used in a later analysis to score TCR-TCR, TCR-HLA and TCR-CMV co-occurrence, with a repertoire-size bias correction applied to the TCR pairs. To estimate false discovery rates, a later analysis permuted the HLA or CMV assignments 20 times. In a later analysis, co-occurring TCRs were grouped using DBSCAN, and TCRdist sequence similarity was added for clustering within HLA-allele-positive subsets. For co-occurrence clustering, repertoires with fewer than 30,000 or more than 120,000 public chains were excluded, along with four to six repertoires with anomalous nucleotide sharing. TCRdb carries this immuneACCESS record with in-frame sequences only. Its versions omit some clonotypes, under half of them owing to an unresolved V gene in the studies checked, with the rest unexplained. For V, J and clone size, that table is used; D and trimming come from the DNA. The sample table shows under 90,000 clones, and around 78% are seen once. The ten biggest clones cover approximately 3.7% of the sample.

On the study overall, not on this receptor specifically: Because the 87-base-pair reads could not distinguish some IMGT-functional V segments, including TRBV6-2 and TRBV6-3, those segments were excluded. At a false discovery rate of 0.05, a later analysis linked about 17,000 TCR beta sequences to specific HLA alleles. Across donors, most TCR sequences were observed very rarely, whereas some public TCRs were present in many individuals. According to the authors, the approach could potentially be generalized to other disease states and immunological phenotypes. According to a later analysis, parvovirus B19, influenza, CMV and Epstein-Barr virus appeared linked to several top co-occurrence clusters. A total of 150 to 200 TCR beta chains were listed by the study as associated with cytomegalovirus. A few of the identified cytomegalovirus-associated TCR beta chains were confirmed in vitro to be specific for cytomegalovirus antigens. Because HLA typing was missing for some donors at each locus, association tests included only the typed subset. Correlated functional status among segregating V segments might reflect linkage disequilibrium, but an unknown experimental factor could not be ruled out. A cluster of highly shared sequence variants was judged likely to represent a technical artifact of the sequencing pipeline. Broadly in line with IMGT annotations, most TCR beta V segments showed up in productive rearrangements about 90% or about 30% of the time in an earlier analysis of 587 of the donors. A later genetic analysis reported fewer N-insertions in productive TCRs among donors in an Asian-associated ancestry cluster than the roughly 700-donor mean. The cohort was sequenced for TCR beta chains only, and without alpha or paired-chain data the features that could be detected were limited. Strong co-occurrence of HLA alleles, especially DR and DQ, made assigning TCR associations to individual alleles difficult. According to a later analysis, most CMV-associated TCR beta chains appeared to be HLA-restricted, and the HLA associations seemed to be driven largely by CMV exposure. The classifier was reported to diagnose cytomegalovirus status with high specificity and sensitivity in both the original and validation cohorts. For the cohort, immune exposure information was limited to CMV serostatus. A later analysis found that TCR association rates varied across HLA loci, with DRB1 alleles showing the most associated TCRs and HLA-C alleles the fewest. Presence/absence analyses assumed roughly uniform sequencing depth across donors, an assumption that may not hold. In a later analysis, HLA-associated TCR beta chains were found to be more clonally expanded and to have lower generation probabilities than equally common non-associated chains. A further reported finding was that TCR beta sequences accurately predicted the HLA-A and HLA-B alleles for most subjects in the first cohort. In a later genetic analysis, a missense DCLRE1C variant was associated with V-gene and J-gene trimming of TCR beta chains, and the association was replicated in an independent cohort. The earlier analysis of approximately 590 of the donors excluded some 15 rarely observed V segments, including chromosome 9 orphons, because counts were too low.

As concerns this clone: Its antigen target is currently unknown. No quality values exist for individual bases; no much larger clone is one base distant.

The V gene is TRBV7-2 and the J gene is TRBJ1-6; no confident D gene assignment can be made. Sequenced sample: PBMCs. This clonotype was sampled from a man aged 35-49 years in good health and CMV-seronegative. The CDR3: CASSPQYQYSPLHF. The DNA reads TGTGCCAGCAGCCCCCAATATCAGTATTCACCCCTCCACTTT.